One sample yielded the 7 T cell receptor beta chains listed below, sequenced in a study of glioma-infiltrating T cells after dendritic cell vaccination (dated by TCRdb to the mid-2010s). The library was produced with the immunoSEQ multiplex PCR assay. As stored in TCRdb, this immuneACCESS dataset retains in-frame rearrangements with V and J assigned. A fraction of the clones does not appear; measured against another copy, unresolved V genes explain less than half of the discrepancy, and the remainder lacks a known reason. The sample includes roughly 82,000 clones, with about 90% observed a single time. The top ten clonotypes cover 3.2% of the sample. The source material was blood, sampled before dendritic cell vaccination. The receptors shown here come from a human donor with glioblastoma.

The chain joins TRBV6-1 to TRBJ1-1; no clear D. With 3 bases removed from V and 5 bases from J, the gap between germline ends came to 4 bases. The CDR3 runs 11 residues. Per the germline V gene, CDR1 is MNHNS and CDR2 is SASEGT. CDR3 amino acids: CASSDLTEAFF. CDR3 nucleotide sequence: TGTGCCAGCAGTGACCTAACTGAAGCTTTCTTT.

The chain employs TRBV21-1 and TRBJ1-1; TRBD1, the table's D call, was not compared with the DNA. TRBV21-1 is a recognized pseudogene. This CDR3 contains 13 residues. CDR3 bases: TGTGCCAGCAGCAGGCAGGGTTTAACTGAAGCTTTCTTT. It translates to CASSRQGLTEAFF.

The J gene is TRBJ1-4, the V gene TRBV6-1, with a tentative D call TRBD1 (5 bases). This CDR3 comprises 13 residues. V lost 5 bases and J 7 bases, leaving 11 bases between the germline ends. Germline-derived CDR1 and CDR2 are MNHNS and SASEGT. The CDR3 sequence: CASSPNRSEKLFF. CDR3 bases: TGTGCCAGCAGTCCCAACAGGAGTGAAAAACTGTTTTTT.

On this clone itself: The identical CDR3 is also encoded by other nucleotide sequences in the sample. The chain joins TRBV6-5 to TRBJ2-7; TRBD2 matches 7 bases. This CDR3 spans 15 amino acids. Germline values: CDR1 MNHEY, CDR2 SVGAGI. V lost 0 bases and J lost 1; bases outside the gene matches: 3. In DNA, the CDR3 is TGTGCCAGCAGTTACTCGCCTAGCGGATCCTACGAGCAGTACTTC. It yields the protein CASSYSPSGSYEQYF.

The CDR3 coding sequence is TGTGCCAGCAGCCAAGAGACCGGGACAGGGGTGCGGGAACTGTTTTTT. It encodes CASSQETGTGVRELFF. The chain recombines TRBV4-2 with TRBJ1-4; 10 bases map to TRBD1. V lost 0 bases and J lost 12; bases outside the gene matches: 10. Germline V lookup: CDR1 LGHNA, CDR2 YNFKEQ. This CDR3 comprises 16 residues.

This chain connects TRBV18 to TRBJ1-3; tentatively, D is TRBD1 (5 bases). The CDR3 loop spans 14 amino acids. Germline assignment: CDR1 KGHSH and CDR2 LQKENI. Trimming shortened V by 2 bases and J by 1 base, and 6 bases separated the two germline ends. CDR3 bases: TGTGCCAGCTCACCAGGGACTTCTGGAAACACCATATATTTT. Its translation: CASSPGTSGNTIYF. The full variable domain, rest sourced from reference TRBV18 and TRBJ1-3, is NAGVMQNPRHLVRRRGQEARLRCSPMKGHSHVYWYRQLPEEGLKFMVYLQKENIIDESGMPKERFSAEFPKEGPSILRIQQVVRGDSAAYFCASSPGTSGNTIYFGEGSWLTVV.

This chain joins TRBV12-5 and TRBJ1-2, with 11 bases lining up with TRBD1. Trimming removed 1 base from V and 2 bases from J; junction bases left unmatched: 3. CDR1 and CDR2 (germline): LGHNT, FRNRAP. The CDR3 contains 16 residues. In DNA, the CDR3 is TGTGCTAGTGGTTTGGCCGGGACAGGGGGAAACTATGGCTACACCTTC. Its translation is CASGLAGTGGNYGYTF.